The T cell receptor (beta chain) under discussion was sequenced for a study of early T cells in non-severe SARS-CoV-2 infection. This clonotype came up a few times. This CDR3 comprises 14 residues. V lost 6 bases, J lost 5 bases, and 19 bases lay in between. CDR1 and CDR2 (germline): DFQATT, SNEGSKA (reference sequence). TCRdb passed the 5' RACE reads through MiXCR, listing each CDR3 protein once. This sample has some 61,000 distinct CDR3 sequences, with 7.5% to 9.5% found just once. The origin of this receptor is an adult who was a healthcare worker with PCR-confirmed SARS-CoV-2 infection or an uninfected control (not recorded which). The source material was whole blood, sampled at baseline. J is TRBJ2-5 and V is TRBV20-1; perhaps TRBD2 as D (5 bases). This chain's CDR3 is CSAVNGKREETQYF. The CDR3 DNA sequence: TGCAGTGCCGTAAATGGCAAAAGGGAGGAGACCCAGTACTTC.